The 8 T cell receptor beta chains below were found in one sample sequenced in a study of vaccination effects on CD4 cells after COVID-19. No cognate antigen is known for these TCRs. Sequencing was performed with immunoSEQ multiplex PCR; in TCRdb, only in-frame clones are kept and a portion is missing. The sample has 40,000 or so clones, approximately 74% seen once. Culture lasted 10 days before CD4+ T cell isolation. The sample in question was CD4+ T cells from PBMCs cultured without peptide, obtained before COVID-19 vaccination. These receptors were taken from a human donor who received a COVID-19 vaccine.

This chain joins TRBV30 and TRBJ2-7; 9 bases fit TRBD2. Germline trimming cut 3 bases from V and 0 bases from J; bases unmatched to any gene: 6. Germline V CDR1 and CDR2: GTSNPN, SVGIG (reference sequence). The CDR3 is 15 amino acids. The CDR3 bases are TGTGCCTGGAGGTCGACTAGCGGTATCTCCTACGAGCAGTACTTC. Translation: CAWRSTSGISYEQYF.

This clone was seen once. The V call is TRBV6-1, the J call TRBJ1-1, with a possible D match to TRBD1 (6 bases). CDR3 length: 17 residues. V lost 0 bases and J 2 bases, leaving 16 bases between the germline ends. Per germline, CDR1 MNHNS and CDR2 SASEGT. The CDR3 DNA reads TGTGCCAGCAGTGAAGCGTTATTCGGGGGGGGCAACACTGAAGCTTTCTTT. Its protein is CASSEALFGGGNTEAFF.

This rearrangement joins TRBV7-2 to TRBJ1-4; TRBD1 aligns across 8 bases. CDR3 size: 16 residues. Germline V gives CDR1 SGHTA, CDR2 FQGNSA. The V segment lost 6 bases and the J segment 0 bases; nucleotides outside the gene matches: 6. The CDR3, as DNA: TGTGCCAGCAGTCCTCAGACAGGGGCAACTAATGAAAAACTGTTTTTT. As protein: CASSPQTGATNEKLFF.

The chain is built from TRBV27 and TRBJ2-2, with D uncertain. V was clipped by 8 bases and J by 8 bases, with 6 bases between them. CDR1 is MNHEY and CDR2 is SMNVEV in the germline V gene (reference sequence). The CDR3 covers 10 residues. The CDR3 DNA reads TGTGCCAGCTCAGTTGGGGAGCTGTTTTTT. Its protein is CASSVGELFF.

The genes are TRBV5-6 and TRBJ2-7; 11 bases are shared with TRBD2. Germline V gives CDR1 SGHDT, CDR2 YYEEEE. CDR3 size: 15 residues. Trimming cost V 4 bases and J 3 bases; bases outside gene matches: 6. The CDR3 nucleotides read TGTGCCAGCAGCCCGGGACTAGCGGAATACTACGAGCAGTACTTC. Protein: CASSPGLAEYYEQYF.

CDR3 sequence reads: CASSFLEVGNEKLFF. Here the CDR3 DNA reads TGTGCCAGCAGTTTTTTGGAGGTGGGGAATGAAAAACTGTTTTTT. The chain employs TRBV28 and TRBJ1-4; D gene uncertain. The CDR3 loop spans 15 amino acids. V was cut by 3 bases and J by 5 bases, with 13 bases left in between. Germline CDR1 MDHEN, CDR2 SYDVKM.

This chain connects TRBV19 to TRBJ1-2; unclear D gene. The CDR3 extends over 14 amino acids. Germline lookup yields CDR1 LNHDA and CDR2 SQIVND (reference sequence). Trimming took off 3 bases at V and 1 base at J, with 9 bases between the two ends. In DNA, the CDR3 is TGTGCCAGTAGTATCCGGGTGGGTAACTATGGCTACACCTTC. Translation: CASSIRVGNYGYTF.

The J gene is TRBJ1-3, the V gene TRBV3-1 (or the pseudogene TRBV3-2); no clear D. Germline loops: CDR1 LGHDT, CDR2 YNNKEL (reference sequence). This CDR3 spans 16 amino acids. Trimming removed 3 bases from V and 1 base from J, with 13 bases in between. CDR3 DNA sequence: TGTGCCAGCAGCCAGGTTACAAGGAGATCTGGAAACACCATATATTTT. It specifies CASSQVTRRSGNTIYF.